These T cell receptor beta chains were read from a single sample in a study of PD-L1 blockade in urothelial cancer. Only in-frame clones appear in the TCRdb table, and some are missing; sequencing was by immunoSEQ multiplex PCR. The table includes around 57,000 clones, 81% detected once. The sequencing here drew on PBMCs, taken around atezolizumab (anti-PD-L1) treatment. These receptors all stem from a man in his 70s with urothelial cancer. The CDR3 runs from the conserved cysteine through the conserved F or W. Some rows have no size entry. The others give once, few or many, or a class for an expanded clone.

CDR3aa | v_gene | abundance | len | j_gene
CASSSGQDLYSGNTIYF | TRBV18 | once | 17 | TRBJ1-3
CASSWNDRATGYTF | TRBV5-1 | few | 14 | TRBJ1-2
CSAPRGNEQYF | TRBV20-1 | few | 11 | TRBJ2-7
CASSLGGTSGNTIYF | TRBV5-6 | NA | 15 | TRBJ1-3
CASSAPPQGHEQYF | TRBV18 | once | 14 | TRBJ2-7
CSVELPGETQYF | TRBV29-1 | NA | 12 | TRBJ2-5
CASTKFERESVQFF | TRBV9 | NA | 14 | TRBJ2-1
CASSRGQGAKGYTF | TRBV27 | few | 14 | TRBJ1-2
CASTPTGGLFSNQPQHF | TRBV19 | NA | 17 | TRBJ1-5
CASGPGPEQFF | TRBV5-6 | NA | 11 | TRBJ2-1
CASSPSGTSRYQFF | TRBV7-8 | NA | 14 | TRBJ2-1
CASSLEGGTTEAFF | TRBV11-2 | NA | 14 | TRBJ1-1
CAISGTDYNEQFF | TRBV10-3 | few | 13 | TRBJ2-1
CASSVGENQPQHF | TRBV9 | NA | 13 | TRBJ1-5
CATSRDPVTGELFF | TRBV15 | NA | 14 | TRBJ2-2
CASSPGGWDTGELFF | TRBV7-2 | NA | 15 | TRBJ2-2